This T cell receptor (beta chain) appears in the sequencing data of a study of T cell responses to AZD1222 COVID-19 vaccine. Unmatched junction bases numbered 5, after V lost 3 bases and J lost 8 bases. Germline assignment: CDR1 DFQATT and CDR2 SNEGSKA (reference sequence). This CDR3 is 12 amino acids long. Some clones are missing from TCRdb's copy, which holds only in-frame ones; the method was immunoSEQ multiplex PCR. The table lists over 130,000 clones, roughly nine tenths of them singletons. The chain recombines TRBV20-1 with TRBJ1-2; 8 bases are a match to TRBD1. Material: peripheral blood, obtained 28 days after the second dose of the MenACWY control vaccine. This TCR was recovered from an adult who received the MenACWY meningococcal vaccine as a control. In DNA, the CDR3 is TGCAGTGCTAGTTCAGGGGGCTACGGCTACACCTTC. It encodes CSASSGGYGYTF.